The source of this TCR beta chain is a study of T cells in Graves' hyperthyroidism and ophthalmopathy. Findings and limits, study-wide: Peripheral blood also featured most of the thyroid clonotypes expanded above 0.001. Before onset, by a median of about six months, the model predicted ophthalmopathy.

Amplification of TCR beta CDR3 regions used RNA as the template. The HTBI primer set was used in a first-round RT-PCR of the TCR CDR3. TCRdb ran MiXCR on the multiplex PCR reads and lists one entry per CDR3 protein. The repertoire has 330,000 or so distinct CDR3 sequences, roughly 18% of them found once; the top ten carry roughly 16%. Comments on this clonotype: What it binds is not known.

Unmatched junction bases numbered 4, after V lost 0 bases and J lost 5 bases. In germline, CDR1 is MNHEY, CDR2 SMNVEV (reference sequence). The CDR3 sequence is 15 residues long. Material: blood. The rearrangement uses TRBV27 and TRBJ2-5, with 9 positions matching TRBD2. The origin of this receptor is a woman aged 40 to 50 with Graves' ophthalmopathy. This chain's CDR3 is CASSLSLAGRETQYF. In DNA form, the CDR3 reads TGTGCCAGCAGTTTATCGCTAGCGGGAAGGGAGACCCAGTACTTC.